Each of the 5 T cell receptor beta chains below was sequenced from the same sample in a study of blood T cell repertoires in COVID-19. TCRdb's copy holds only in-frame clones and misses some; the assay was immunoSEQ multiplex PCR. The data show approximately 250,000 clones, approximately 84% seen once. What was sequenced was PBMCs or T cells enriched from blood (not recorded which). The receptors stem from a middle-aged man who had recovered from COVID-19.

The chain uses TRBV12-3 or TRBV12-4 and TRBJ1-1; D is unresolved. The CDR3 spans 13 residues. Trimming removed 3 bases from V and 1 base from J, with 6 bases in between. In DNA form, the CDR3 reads TGTGCCAGCAGTTTTCGGGAGAACACTGAAGCTTTCTTT. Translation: CASSFRENTEAFF.

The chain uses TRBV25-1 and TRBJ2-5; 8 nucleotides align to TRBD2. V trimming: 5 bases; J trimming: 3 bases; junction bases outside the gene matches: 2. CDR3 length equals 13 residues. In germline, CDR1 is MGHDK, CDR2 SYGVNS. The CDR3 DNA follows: TGTGCCAGCAGTCAACTAGCGGAAGAGACCCAGTACTTC. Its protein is CASSQLAEETQYF. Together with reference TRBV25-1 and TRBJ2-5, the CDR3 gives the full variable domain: EADIYQTPRYLVIGTGKKITLECSQTMGHDKMYWYQQDPGMELHLIHYSYGVNSTEKGDLSSESTVSRIRTEHFPLTLESARPSHTSQYLCASSQLAEETQYFGPGTRLLVL.

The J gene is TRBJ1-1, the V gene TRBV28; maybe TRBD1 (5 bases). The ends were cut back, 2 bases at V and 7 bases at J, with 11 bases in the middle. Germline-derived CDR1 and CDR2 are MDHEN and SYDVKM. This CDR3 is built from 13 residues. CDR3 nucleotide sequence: TGTGCCAGCAGTTTACGCCCGGGGGTTGAAGCTTTCTTT. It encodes CASSLRPGVEAFF.

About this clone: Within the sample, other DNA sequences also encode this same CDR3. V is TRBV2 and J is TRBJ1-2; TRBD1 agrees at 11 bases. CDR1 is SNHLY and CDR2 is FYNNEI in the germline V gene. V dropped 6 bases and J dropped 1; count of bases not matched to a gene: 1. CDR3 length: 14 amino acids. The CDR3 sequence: CASRGQGGNYGYTF. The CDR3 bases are TGTGCCAGCAGGGGACAGGGGGGTAACTATGGCTACACCTTC.

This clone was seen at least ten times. The CDR3 loop reads CASSPRLGQTTGELFF. For the CDR3, the DNA is TGTGCCAGCAGCCCCAGGTTGGGACAGACCACCGGGGAGCTGTTTTTT. J is TRBJ2-2 and V is TRBV5-4; 7 nucleotides line up with TRBD1. The CDR3 spans 16 residues. Germline V CDR1 and CDR2: SGHNT, YYREEE (reference sequence). V trimming: 4 bases; J trimming: 4 bases; junction bases outside the gene matches: 10.